These T cell receptor beta chains were read from a single sample in a study of CD8+CD57+ T cells in acquired aplastic anemia. TCRdb ran MiXCR on the reads and lists one entry per CDR3 protein. Of about 170,000 distinct CDR3 sequences in the sample, under 75% were seen once. The source material was sorted CD4+, CD8+, or CD8+CD57+ T cells (not recorded which) from PBMCs. These receptors were taken from a human donor in good health. CDR3s include the opening cysteine and the closing phenylalanine or tryptophan. The D gene is left open where the match is weak. Some rows mark clone size as missing; the rest say once, few, many or name a class of expanded clone.

CDR3 DNA: TGTGACAGCAGCAACCCGGACAGCACAGATACGCAGTATTTT
CDR3 protein: CDSSNPDSTDTQYF
D gene: -
V gene: TRBV7-2
clone size: once
J gene: TRBJ2-3

CDR3 DNA: TGTGCCAGCAGTTTTTGGGGAGGCTCCTACGAGCAGCACTTC
CDR3 protein: CASSFWGGSYEQHF
D gene: -
V gene: TRBV27
clone size: -
J gene: TRBJ2-7

CDR3 DNA: TGTGCCAGCAGTGAATGGGATAGCGGGAACTACAATGAGCAGTTCTTC
CDR3 protein: CASSEWDSGNYNEQFF
D gene: TRBD2
V gene: TRBV25-1
clone size: many
J gene: TRBJ2-1

CDR3 DNA: TGTGCCAGCAGTGATGACAGGGCAGAGACCCAGTACTTC
CDR3 protein: CASSDDRAETQYF
D gene: TRBD1
V gene: TRBV27
clone size: many
J gene: TRBJ2-5

CDR3 DNA: TGCGCCAGCAGCCCGGCAAGCGGGGGGGGTGCAGATACGCAGTATTTT
CDR3 protein: CASSPASGGGADTQYF
D gene: TRBD2
V gene: TRBV5-1
clone size: -
J gene: TRBJ2-3

CDR3 DNA: TGTGCCAGCAGCCCTCCGGGGGCGCATGGCTACACCTTC
CDR3 protein: CASSPPGAHGYTF
D gene: -
V gene: TRBV7-9
clone size: -
J gene: TRBJ1-2

CDR3 DNA: TGTGCCAGCAGCCCCGTTTGGTGGATCGACACTGAAGCTTTCTTT
CDR3 protein: CASSPVWWIDTEAFF
D gene: -
V gene: TRBV3-1
clone size: many
J gene: TRBJ1-1

CDR3 DNA: TGTGCCAGCAGTGCGGGGTCCCCTTCCTCCTACGAGCAGTACTTC
CDR3 protein: CASSAGSPSSYEQYF
D gene: -
V gene: TRBV25-1
clone size: once
J gene: TRBJ2-7

CDR3 DNA: TGTGCCAGCAGCTATACTCGGGGAGAGACCCAGTACTTC
CDR3 protein: CASSYTRGETQYF
D gene: -
V gene: TRBV2
clone size: few
J gene: TRBJ2-5

CDR3 DNA: TGTGCCACCAGCAGAGATCCCAGGGGGAGCACAGATACGCAGTATTTT
CDR3 protein: CATSRDPRGSTDTQYF
D gene: TRBD1
V gene: TRBV15
clone size: -
J gene: TRBJ2-3

CDR3 DNA: TGTGCCAGCAGAGCTTGGACAGGAATGAACACTGAAGCTTTCTTT
CDR3 protein: CASRAWTGMNTEAFF
D gene: TRBD1
V gene: TRBV2
clone size: few
J gene: TRBJ1-1

CDR3 DNA: TGTGCCAGCAGCAACGGACGGGAAACCTACGAGCAGTACTTC
CDR3 protein: CASSNGRETYEQYF
D gene: -
V gene: TRBV5-5
clone size: -
J gene: TRBJ2-7

CDR3 DNA: TGTGCCAGCAGCTCAGAACGGGACACCTACGAGCAGTACTTC
CDR3 protein: CASSSERDTYEQYF
D gene: -
V gene: TRBV7-9
clone size: -
J gene: TRBJ2-7

CDR3 DNA: TGCAGTGCTACCAGCCATTGGACGGGGGGGGACCAGTACTTC
CDR3 protein: CSATSHWTGGDQYF
D gene: TRBD2
V gene: TRBV20-1
clone size: -
J gene: TRBJ2-5

CDR3 DNA: TGCAGTGCTAAGGACTACAATGAGCAGTTCTTC
CDR3 protein: CSAKDYNEQFF
D gene: -
V gene: TRBV20-1
clone size: -
J gene: TRBJ2-1

CDR3 DNA: TGCGCCAGCAGTGAGCCACTATCCGGGACCGCAGGGGAGCAGTACTTC
CDR3 protein: CASSEPLSGTAGEQYF
D gene: -
V gene: TRBV10-1
clone size: -
J gene: TRBJ2-7

CDR3 DNA: TGCAGCGTGGAGGCCCCGCCGACAGATACGCAGTATTTT
CDR3 protein: CSVEAPPTDTQYF
D gene: -
V gene: TRBV29-1
clone size: -
J gene: TRBJ2-3

CDR3 DNA: TGTGCCAGCAGCTTTTCTGGCCCTTCAAGCCTCCACTTT
CDR3 protein: CASSFSGPSSLHF
D gene: -
V gene: TRBV7-8
clone size: -
J gene: TRBJ1-6

CDR3 DNA: TGCAGTGCTAGACGAGACAGGGGGCGAAATGAGCAGTTCTTC
CDR3 protein: CSARRDRGRNEQFF
D gene: TRBD1
V gene: TRBV20-1
clone size: -
J gene: TRBJ2-1

CDR3 DNA: TGCAGTGCTAGCGATGGGGGACCATACAATGAGCAGTTCTTC
CDR3 protein: CSASDGGPYNEQFF
D gene: -
V gene: TRBV20-1
clone size: -
J gene: TRBJ2-1

CDR3 DNA: TGTGCCAGCCCCACAGATACGCAGTATTTT
CDR3 protein: CASPTDTQYF
D gene: -
V gene: TRBV11-2
clone size: -
J gene: TRBJ2-3

CDR3 DNA: TGCGCCAGCAGTCAAGCAAGGGAGGGGATCACAGATACGCAGTATTTT
CDR3 protein: CASSQAREGITDTQYF
D gene: TRBD2
V gene: TRBV4-3
clone size: -
J gene: TRBJ2-3

CDR3 DNA: TGTGCCAGCAGTGAAGTGGAGGATAATGAAAAACTGTTTTTT
CDR3 protein: CASSEVEDNEKLFF
D gene: -
V gene: TRBV2
clone size: many
J gene: TRBJ1-4

CDR3 DNA: TGCAGTGCTACCGGGACAGGGCGCTACGAGCAGTACTTC
CDR3 protein: CSATGTGRYEQYF
D gene: TRBD1
V gene: TRBV20-1
clone size: -
J gene: TRBJ2-7

CDR3 DNA: TGCAGTGCTAGTGGGGACTCTGGGGCCAACGTCCTGACTTTC
CDR3 protein: CSASGDSGANVLTF
D gene: -
V gene: TRBV20-1
clone size: few
J gene: TRBJ2-6

CDR3 DNA: TGCGCCAGCAGTGAGAGGAACCAGGGGGCTCAGCCCCAGCATTTT
CDR3 protein: CASSERNQGAQPQHF
D gene: TRBD1
V gene: TRBV10-2
clone size: -
J gene: TRBJ1-5

CDR3 DNA: TGTGCCAGCAGCTTAGTCGGCCTTGCCTCCTACGAGCAGTACTTC
CDR3 protein: CASSLVGLASYEQYF
D gene: -
V gene: TRBV7-9
clone size: -
J gene: TRBJ2-7

CDR3 DNA: TGTGCCAGCAGCCTAGGAGTGAATAGCGGGAGAGTCCAAGAGACCCAGTACTTC
CDR3 protein: CASSLGVNSGRVQETQYF
D gene: TRBD2
V gene: TRBV7-9
clone size: -
J gene: TRBJ2-5

CDR3 DNA: TGTGCCAGTAGTACACGGGACAGTTCCTACGAGAAGTACTTC
CDR3 protein: CASSTRDSSYEKYF
D gene: TRBD1
V gene: TRBV19
clone size: -
J gene: TRBJ2-7

CDR3 DNA: TGCAGTGCTAGAGATCGTACCATATCACCCCTCCACTTT
CDR3 protein: CSARDRTISPLHF
D gene: -
V gene: TRBV20-1
clone size: -
J gene: TRBJ1-6

CDR3 DNA: TGTGCCAGCAGTCCCGGGACAGGGCAAGAGCCCCAGCATTTT
CDR3 protein: CASSPGTGQEPQHF
D gene: TRBD1
V gene: TRBV27
clone size: -
J gene: TRBJ1-5

CDR3 DNA: TGTGCCAGCGCTCTAGCGGGAGGGCCTGTTTTTGAGCAGTTCTTC
CDR3 protein: CASALAGGPVFEQFF
D gene: TRBD2
V gene: TRBV6-4
clone size: -
J gene: TRBJ2-1

CDR3 DNA: TGTGCCAGCAGCAGTGAGGGGGCCGGCTATGGCTACACCTTC
CDR3 protein: CASSSEGAGYGYTF
D gene: TRBD1
V gene: TRBV7-9
clone size: -
J gene: TRBJ1-2

CDR3 DNA: TGCAGTGCTAGAGCTAGCGGGAGGACCTACGAGCAGTACTTC
CDR3 protein: CSARASGRTYEQYF
D gene: TRBD2
V gene: TRBV20-1
clone size: -
J gene: TRBJ2-7

CDR3 DNA: TGCAGTGCTGGGACGAGAAATGAGCAGTTCTTC
CDR3 protein: CSAGTRNEQFF
D gene: -
V gene: TRBV20-1
clone size: -
J gene: TRBJ2-1

CDR3 DNA: TGTGCCAGCAGCTCGGACCGGGACAGGGGAGTCTATGGCTACACCTTC
CDR3 protein: CASSSDRDRGVYGYTF
D gene: TRBD1
V gene: TRBV7-9
clone size: -
J gene: TRBJ1-2

CDR3 DNA: TGCGCCAGCAGCTCCAACGTGTTAAGCACAGATACGCAGTATTTT
CDR3 protein: CASSSNVLSTDTQYF
D gene: -
V gene: TRBV5-1
clone size: -
J gene: TRBJ2-3

CDR3 DNA: TGTGCCAGTAGTACGGGGCAGCCATATCAGCCCCAGCATTTT
CDR3 protein: CASSTGQPYQPQHF
D gene: -
V gene: TRBV19
clone size: -
J gene: TRBJ1-5

CDR3 DNA: TGCAGTGCTAGAGATACCCACAGTACTGGGGCCAACGTCCTGACTTTC
CDR3 protein: CSARDTHSTGANVLTF
D gene: -
V gene: TRBV20-1
clone size: -
J gene: TRBJ2-6

CDR3 DNA: TGTGCCAGCAGCCCCCGGACAGGGGTTGGCGAGCAGTACTTC
CDR3 protein: CASSPRTGVGEQYF
D gene: TRBD1
V gene: TRBV9
clone size: -
J gene: TRBJ2-7

CDR3 DNA: TGCAGTGCTAAAACTGTCACGGGACAGTTCTTC
CDR3 protein: CSAKTVTGQFF
D gene: -
V gene: TRBV20-1
clone size: -
J gene: TRBJ2-1

CDR3 DNA: TGTGCCAGCAGCTGGACAGGGAGCTCCTACGAGCAGTACTTC
CDR3 protein: CASSWTGSSYEQYF
D gene: TRBD1
V gene: TRBV6-1
clone size: few
J gene: TRBJ2-7

CDR3 DNA: TGTGCCAGCAGTGAATATCCAGATACGCAGTATTTT
CDR3 protein: CASSEYPDTQYF
D gene: -
V gene: TRBV25-1
clone size: -
J gene: TRBJ2-3

CDR3 DNA: TGTGCCAGCAGCCAAGCGGGAGGGGGGCCCGAGCAGTACTTC
CDR3 protein: CASSQAGGGPEQYF
D gene: TRBD2
V gene: TRBV14
clone size: -
J gene: TRBJ2-7

CDR3 DNA: TGTGCCAGCAGCGTACTTTCCTACAATGAGCAGTTCTTC
CDR3 protein: CASSVLSYNEQFF
D gene: -
V gene: TRBV9
clone size: -
J gene: TRBJ2-1

CDR3 DNA: TGTGCCAGCAGCTCCGACTCATCTCTTGACTATGGCTACACCTTC
CDR3 protein: CASSSDSSLDYGYTF
D gene: -
V gene: TRBV5-4
clone size: -
J gene: TRBJ1-2

CDR3 DNA: TGCAGTGCTAGAGATCGAACCCTAGCGGGTGAGCAGTTCTTC
CDR3 protein: CSARDRTLAGEQFF
D gene: TRBD2
V gene: TRBV20-1
clone size: -
J gene: TRBJ2-1

CDR3 DNA: TGTGCCAGCAGCGGGACTAGCCCCCCAGATACGCAGTATTTT
CDR3 protein: CASSGTSPPDTQYF
D gene: TRBD2
V gene: TRBV7-2
clone size: -
J gene: TRBJ2-3

CDR3 DNA: TGCAGTGCTTCCCACCCTAGCGGGGGGGCCTCTAATGAGCAGTTCTTC
CDR3 protein: CSASHPSGGASNEQFF
D gene: TRBD2
V gene: TRBV20-1
clone size: -
J gene: TRBJ2-1

CDR3 DNA: TGTGCCAGCAGCTTAGATGGGGACTTGGGTTACAATGAGCAGTTCTTC
CDR3 protein: CASSLDGDLGYNEQFF
D gene: -
V gene: TRBV7-9
clone size: -
J gene: TRBJ2-1

CDR3 DNA: TGTGCCAGCAGCCAAATACAGGGGCCATACTCTGGAAACGCCATATATTTT
CDR3 protein: CASSQIQGPYSGNAIYF
D gene: TRBD1
V gene: TRBV14
clone size: -
J gene: TRBJ1-3